This is a list of T cell receptor beta chains from one sample in a study of somatic mutations in cytotoxic T cells in rheumatoid arthritis. Measured with immunoSEQ multiplex PCR; TCRdb has only the in-frame clones, and not every one. The sample holds about 18,000 clones, around four fifths seen once. Sequenced sample: CD8+ T cells sorted from blood. The receptor source for this set is an adult with rheumatoid arthritis. CDR3s include the opening cysteine and the closing phenylalanine or tryptophan. The D gene is left open where the match is weak. Clone size is shown for a subset of rows, as once, few, many or a class of expanded clone.

v_call: TRBV5-1
clone_size: .
j_call: TRBJ2-6
d_call: .
cdr3_nt: TGCGCCAGCAGCTTGGGGACTGGGGCCAACGTCCTGACTTTC
cdr3_aa: CASSLGTGANVLTF

v_call: TRBV5-4
clone_size: .
j_call: TRBJ2-5
d_call: TRBD1
cdr3_nt: TGTGCCAGCAGCACCGGGACAGGGTGGACGGAGACCCAGTACTTC
cdr3_aa: CASSTGTGWTETQYF

v_call: TRBV7-2
clone_size: .
j_call: TRBJ2-2
d_call: TRBD2
cdr3_nt: TGTGCCAGCAGCTCCCGCCGTGGTAGCGGGGTTAACACCGGGGAGCTGTTTTTT
cdr3_aa: CASSSRRGSGVNTGELFF

v_call: TRBV10-3
clone_size: .
j_call: TRBJ1-5
d_call: TRBD1
cdr3_nt: TGTGCCATCAGACCTATTAGCCGGGACAGGACCCAGAATGGGCCCCAGCATTTT
cdr3_aa: CAIRPISRDRTQNGPQHF

v_call: TRBV25-1
clone_size: .
j_call: TRBJ1-5
d_call: .
cdr3_nt: TGTGCCAGTGGGGCCGGAGACAATCAGCCCCAGCATTTT
cdr3_aa: CASGAGDNQPQHF

v_call: TRBV4-1
clone_size: few
j_call: TRBJ2-7
d_call: TRBD1
cdr3_nt: TGCGCCAGCAGCCCAGAGGCCGGGACAGGGGGCTACGAGCAGTACTTC
cdr3_aa: CASSPEAGTGGYEQYF

v_call: TRBV25-1
clone_size: .
j_call: TRBJ2-7
d_call: TRBD1
cdr3_nt: TGTGCCAGCAGTGTTATCCGGGACAGGAGTACAAACGAGCAGTACTTC
cdr3_aa: CASSVIRDRSTNEQYF

v_call: TRBV4-1
clone_size: .
j_call: TRBJ1-1
d_call: .
cdr3_nt: TGCGCCAGCAGCCAACTGTGGGGCGACAGTATGGTTACTGAAGCTTTCTTT
cdr3_aa: CASSQLWGDSMVTEAFF

v_call: TRBV19
clone_size: .
j_call: TRBJ1-1
d_call: .
cdr3_nt: TGTGCCAGTAGTATGGGGGGGGGAACTGAAGCTTTCTTT
cdr3_aa: CASSMGGGTEAFF

v_call: TRBV4-2
clone_size: .
j_call: TRBJ2-3
d_call: .
cdr3_nt: TGTGCCAGCAGCCAAGATTCAGGGGCAGATACGCAGTATTTT
cdr3_aa: CASSQDSGADTQYF

v_call: TRBV30
clone_size: .
j_call: TRBJ2-7
d_call: .
cdr3_nt: TGTGCCTGGAGCCCGTGGGAGAATACAGGGCAATTTTTCTACGAGCAGTACTTC
cdr3_aa: CAWSPWENTGQFFYEQYF

v_call: TRBV2
clone_size: .
j_call: TRBJ1-2
d_call: .
cdr3_nt: TGTGCCGACAACTTCGGGGGAGGCTACACCTTC
cdr3_aa: CADNFGGGYTF

v_call: TRBV4-1
clone_size: .
j_call: TRBJ2-7
d_call: .
cdr3_nt: TGCGCCAGCAGCCAAGATCTAGGAGACGAGCAGTACTTC
cdr3_aa: CASSQDLGDEQYF

v_call: TRBV30
clone_size: .
j_call: TRBJ2-2
d_call: .
cdr3_nt: TGTGCCTGGAGTGTCCTACCGAACACCGGGGAGCTGTTTTTT
cdr3_aa: CAWSVLPNTGELFF

v_call: TRBV7-4
clone_size: .
j_call: TRBJ2-7
d_call: .
cdr3_nt: TGTGCCAGCAACTCCTCAGTAGACAGGAGCTCCTACGAGCAGTACTTC
cdr3_aa: CASNSSVDRSSYEQYF

v_call: TRBV30
clone_size: .
j_call: TRBJ2-2
d_call: .
cdr3_nt: TGTGCCGGTCACAGTTACACCGGGGAGCTGTTTTTT
cdr3_aa: CAGHSYTGELFF

v_call: TRBV19
clone_size: .
j_call: TRBJ2-3
d_call: TRBD2
cdr3_nt: TGTGCCAGTAGTATGTTAGCGGGGGCCAGCACAGATACGCAGTATTTT
cdr3_aa: CASSMLAGASTDTQYF

v_call: TRBV11-2
clone_size: .
j_call: TRBJ1-1
d_call: TRBD1
cdr3_nt: TGTGCCAGCAGCTACCGACAGGGTCGCAACACTGAAGCTTTCTTT
cdr3_aa: CASSYRQGRNTEAFF

v_call: TRBV5-4
clone_size: .
j_call: TRBJ2-4
d_call: .
cdr3_nt: TGTGCCAGCAGCCCGGACAGAAACATTCAGTACTTC
cdr3_aa: CASSPDRNIQYF

v_call: TRBV7-2
clone_size: large
j_call: TRBJ2-5
d_call: TRBD2
cdr3_nt: TGTGCCAGCAGCTTAGCCCATAGCTTGGGCGGGGGGGCATCCCGGGAGACCCAGTACTTC
cdr3_aa: CASSLAHSLGGGASRETQYF

v_call: TRBV27
clone_size: .
j_call: TRBJ1-2
d_call: .
cdr3_nt: TGTGCCAGCAGTTTATCGAATGTCCACTATGGCTACACCTTC
cdr3_aa: CASSLSNVHYGYTF

v_call: TRBV11-2
clone_size: .
j_call: TRBJ1-1
d_call: .
cdr3_nt: TGTGCCAGCAGCTTAAGGTGGGAGGGCACTGAAGCTTTCTTT
cdr3_aa: CASSLRWEGTEAFF

v_call: TRBV4-1
clone_size: .
j_call: TRBJ1-3
d_call: TRBD1
cdr3_nt: TGCGCCAGCAGCCAGGGACAGGGGTTCGGAAACACCATATATTTT
cdr3_aa: CASSQGQGFGNTIYF

v_call: TRBV25-1
clone_size: .
j_call: TRBJ2-7
d_call: TRBD2
cdr3_nt: TGTGCCAGCACAGGGCTAGCGGGCGCCTACGAGCAGTACTTC
cdr3_aa: CASTGLAGAYEQYF

v_call: TRBV6-5
clone_size: .
j_call: TRBJ1-5
d_call: TRBD1
cdr3_nt: TGTGCCAGCAGTTACGGACAGGGGCTACAGCCCCAGCATTTT
cdr3_aa: CASSYGQGLQPQHF

v_call: TRBV2
clone_size: .
j_call: TRBJ2-1
d_call: TRBD1
cdr3_nt: TGTGCCAGCAGCCAGGGGACAGTAATCTCCAATGAGCAGTTCTTC
cdr3_aa: CASSQGTVISNEQFF

v_call: TRBV27
clone_size: .
j_call: TRBJ1-5
d_call: .
cdr3_nt: TGTGCCAGCAGTTTAGGGGGAGGGGTCAATCAGCCCCAGCATTTT
cdr3_aa: CASSLGGGVNQPQHF

v_call: TRBV5-1
clone_size: .
j_call: TRBJ1-1
d_call: .
cdr3_nt: TGCGCCAGCAGCTTTGGAATGAACACTGAAGCTTTCTTT
cdr3_aa: CASSFGMNTEAFF

v_call: TRBV7-2
clone_size: few
j_call: TRBJ2-1
d_call: .
cdr3_nt: TGTGCCAGCAGCTTAGGACTTGATTGGAATGAGCAGTTCTTC
cdr3_aa: CASSLGLDWNEQFF

v_call: TRBV10-3
clone_size: .
j_call: TRBJ1-5
d_call: .
cdr3_nt: TGTGCCATCAGTGAGGGTGGCAGGAGCAATCAGCCCCAGCATTTT
cdr3_aa: CAISEGGRSNQPQHF

v_call: TRBV15
clone_size: .
j_call: TRBJ1-5
d_call: .
cdr3_nt: TGTGCCACCAGCAGCCTTAAGCCCAATCAGCCCCAGCATTTT
cdr3_aa: CATSSLKPNQPQHF

v_call: TRBV7-2
clone_size: .
j_call: TRBJ1-5
d_call: TRBD1
cdr3_nt: TGTGCCAGCAGCCTGGACTACAGGGGTTATAGCAATCAGCCCCAGCATTTT
cdr3_aa: CASSLDYRGYSNQPQHF

v_call: TRBV4-1
clone_size: .
j_call: TRBJ2-2
d_call: .
cdr3_nt: TGCGCCAGCAGCCCTCCCGGGGCGGGTGCCGGGGAGCTGTTTTTT
cdr3_aa: CASSPPGAGAGELFF

v_call: TRBV9
clone_size: .
j_call: TRBJ1-2
d_call: .
cdr3_nt: TGTGCCAGCAGCGCTTCCGGGTCCTATGGCTACACCTTC
cdr3_aa: CASSASGSYGYTF

v_call: TRBV4-2
clone_size: .
j_call: TRBJ1-1
d_call: .
cdr3_nt: TGTGCCAGCAGCCAAGATGGAGGGGACACTGAAGCTTTCTTT
cdr3_aa: CASSQDGGDTEAFF

v_call: TRBV4-1
clone_size: .
j_call: TRBJ1-2
d_call: .
cdr3_nt: TGCGCCAGCAGCCAAGAAAGCCGGGGAGGCTATGGCTACACCTTC
cdr3_aa: CASSQESRGGYGYTF

v_call: TRBV19
clone_size: .
j_call: TRBJ1-5
d_call: .
cdr3_nt: TGTGCCAGTAGTATAATTGAGAATCAGCCCCAGCATTTT
cdr3_aa: CASSIIENQPQHF

v_call: TRBV29-1
clone_size: .
j_call: TRBJ1-2
d_call: .
cdr3_nt: TGCAGCGTTGAAGTAGGGCGCAATGGCTACACCTTC
cdr3_aa: CSVEVGRNGYTF

v_call: TRBV5-1
clone_size: .
j_call: TRBJ1-4
d_call: .
cdr3_nt: TGCGCCAGCAGCTTGAGGGGCCCTAATGAAAAACTGTTTTTT
cdr3_aa: CASSLRGPNEKLFF

v_call: TRBV6-1
clone_size: .
j_call: TRBJ2-1
d_call: .
cdr3_nt: TGTGCCAGCAGTGAAGTTAGTAGCTCCTACAATGAGCAGTTCTTC
cdr3_aa: CASSEVSSSYNEQFF

v_call: TRBV4-1
clone_size: .
j_call: TRBJ1-3
d_call: .
cdr3_nt: TGCGCCAGCAGCCAAGCGGGACACCAACTCTCTGGAAACACCATATATTTT
cdr3_aa: CASSQAGHQLSGNTIYF

v_call: TRBV6-5
clone_size: .
j_call: TRBJ2-7
d_call: TRBD1
cdr3_nt: TGTGCCAGCAGCGAACAGGGGAAGGAGCAGTACTTC
cdr3_aa: CASSEQGKEQYF

v_call: TRBV7-9
clone_size: .
j_call: TRBJ2-7
d_call: TRBD1
cdr3_nt: TGTGCCAGCAGCCAGACAGGGGGGGGCTACGAGCAGTACTTC
cdr3_aa: CASSQTGGGYEQYF

v_call: TRBV4-1
clone_size: .
j_call: TRBJ1-6
d_call: .
cdr3_nt: TGCGCCAGCAGCCAAGTTTGGGGTGAGAGCTCCTATAATTCACCCCTCCACTTT
cdr3_aa: CASSQVWGESSYNSPLHF

v_call: TRBV7-9
clone_size: .
j_call: TRBJ1-2
d_call: .
cdr3_nt: TGTGCCAGCAGCCCCGACAGACGTAACTATGGCTACACCTTC
cdr3_aa: CASSPDRRNYGYTF

v_call: TRBV5-6
clone_size: .
j_call: TRBJ2-3
d_call: TRBD1
cdr3_nt: TGTGCCAGCAGCCTAGGGGGCTCCTCGGGAGATACGCAGTATTTT
cdr3_aa: CASSLGGSSGDTQYF

v_call: TRBV11-2
clone_size: .
j_call: TRBJ2-6
d_call: .
cdr3_nt: TGTGCCAGCAGCTTGTGGGCTGGGGCCAACGTCCTGACTTTC
cdr3_aa: CASSLWAGANVLTF

v_call: TRBV4-1
clone_size: .
j_call: TRBJ2-4
d_call: .
cdr3_nt: TGCGCCAGCAGCCAGGCTTGGGGGCAAAACATTCAGTACTTC
cdr3_aa: CASSQAWGQNIQYF

v_call: TRBV27
clone_size: few
j_call: TRBJ2-7
d_call: TRBD2
cdr3_nt: TGTGCCAGCAGTTTAGGAGCGGGGAGCTCCTACGAGCAGTACTTC
cdr3_aa: CASSLGAGSSYEQYF

v_call: TRBV7-7
clone_size: once
j_call: TRBJ2-1
d_call: .
cdr3_nt: TGTGCCAGCAGCTTAGCGCAGGGGCGGAACAATGAGCAGTTCTTC
cdr3_aa: CASSLAQGRNNEQFF

v_call: TRBV20-1
clone_size: few
j_call: TRBJ2-1
d_call: .
cdr3_nt: TGCAGTGTAACCCTGGGGAATGAGCAGTTCTTC
cdr3_aa: CSVTLGNEQFF

v_call: TRBV2
clone_size: few
j_call: TRBJ2-1
d_call: .
cdr3_nt: TGTGCCAGCAGTGGGGACACATTAAACAATGAGCAGTTCTTC
cdr3_aa: CASSGDTLNNEQFF